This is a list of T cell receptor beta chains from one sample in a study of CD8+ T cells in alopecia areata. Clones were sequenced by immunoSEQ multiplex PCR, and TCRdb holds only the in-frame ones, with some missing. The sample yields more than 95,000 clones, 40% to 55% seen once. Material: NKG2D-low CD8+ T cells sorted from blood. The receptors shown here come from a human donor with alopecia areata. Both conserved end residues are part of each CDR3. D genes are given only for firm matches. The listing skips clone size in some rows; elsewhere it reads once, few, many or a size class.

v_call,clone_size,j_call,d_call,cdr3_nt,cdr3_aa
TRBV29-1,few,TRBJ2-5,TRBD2,TGCAGCGTTGAACTAGCGGGGGCTCAAGAGACCCAGTACTTC,CSVELAGAQETQYF
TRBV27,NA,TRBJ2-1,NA,TGTGCCAGCGCTGGAAGCAGGAATGAGCAGTTCTTC,CASAGSRNEQFF
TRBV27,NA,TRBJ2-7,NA,TGTGCCAGCAGTTTAGGGGATAACTACGAGCAGTACTTC,CASSLGDNYEQYF
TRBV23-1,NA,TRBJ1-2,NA,TGCGCCAGCAGTCATCGGGACACCCTAAACTATGGCTACACCTTC,CASSHRDTLNYGYTF
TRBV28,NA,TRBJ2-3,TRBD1,TGTGCCAGCAGGATACAGGGGGCGGGAGATACGCAGTATTTT,CASRIQGAGDTQYF
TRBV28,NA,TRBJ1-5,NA,TGTGCCAGCAGTTTCCTAGGGACGGGTCAGCCCCAGCATTTT,CASSFLGTGQPQHF
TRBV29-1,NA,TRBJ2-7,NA,TGCAGCGTTGAACTGGGGGCCAGGTACGAGCAGTACTTC,CSVELGARYEQYF
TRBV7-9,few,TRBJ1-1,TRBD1,TGTGCCAGCAGCCAACCAGGGGGCCATCCCACTGAAGCTTTCTTT,CASSQPGGHPTEAFF
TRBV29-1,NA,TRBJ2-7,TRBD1,TGCAGCGTGGACACGGGACAGGACCACGAGCAGTACTTC,CSVDTGQDHEQYF
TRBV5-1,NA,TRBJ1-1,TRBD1,TGCGCCAGCAGCTGGGGACAGGGTTCCACTGAAGCTTTCTTT,CASSWGQGSTEAFF
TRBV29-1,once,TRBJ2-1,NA,TGCAGCGTTGCCCAGGGGATTCACAATGAGCAGTTCTTC,CSVAQGIHNEQFF
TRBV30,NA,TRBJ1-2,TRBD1,TGTGCCTGGTTGACAGGGGGTCGGTATGGCTACACCTTC,CAWLTGGRYGYTF
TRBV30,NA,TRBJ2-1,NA,TGTGCCTGGACTTGGTGGGAGCTAAGCAATGAGCAGTTCTTC,CAWTWWELSNEQFF
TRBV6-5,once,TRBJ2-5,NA,TGTGCCAGCAGTTATGGCGGTAGCGGCCAAGAGTCCCAGTACTTC,CASSYGGSGQESQYF
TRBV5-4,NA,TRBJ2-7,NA,TGTGCCAGCAGCTTGGAAGTAGGCTCTTACGAGCAGTACTTC,CASSLEVGSYEQYF
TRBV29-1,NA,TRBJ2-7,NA,TGCAGCGTTAGCATGGCCACACAGTCCTACGAGCAGTACTTC,CSVSMATQSYEQYF
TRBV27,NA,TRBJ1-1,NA,TGTGCCAGCAGTTACCGGGCTGGTGCTGAAGCTTTCTTT,CASSYRAGAEAFF
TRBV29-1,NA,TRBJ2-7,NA,TGCAGCGTTGGAGAGGGATTCTCCTACGAGCAGTACTTC,CSVGEGFSYEQYF
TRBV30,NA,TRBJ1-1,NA,TGTGCCTGGAGTGAGACGGAGAACACTGAAGCTTTCTTT,CAWSETENTEAFF
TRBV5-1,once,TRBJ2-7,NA,TGCGCCAGCAGAGGAATCAGCCTCTACGAGCAGTACTTC,CASRGISLYEQYF
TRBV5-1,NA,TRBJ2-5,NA,TGCGCCAGCAGCCCTGTGGGCACTTCGCAAGAGACCCAGTACTTC,CASSPVGTSQETQYF
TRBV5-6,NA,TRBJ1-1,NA,TGTGCCAGCAGCTATGGGACCGGGACGGGGAACACTGAAGCTTTCTTT,CASSYGTGTGNTEAFF
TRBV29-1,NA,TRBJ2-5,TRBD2,TGCAGCGTTGAATTAGCGGGGTACCAAGAGACCCAGTACTTC,CSVELAGYQETQYF
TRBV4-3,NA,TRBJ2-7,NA,TGCGCCAGCAGCCAAGATCCAGGCTCCTACGAGCAGTACTTC,CASSQDPGSYEQYF
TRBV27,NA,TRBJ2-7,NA,TGTGCCAGCAGTTTATTTGGACAAAGCTCCTACGAGCAGTACTTC,CASSLFGQSSYEQYF
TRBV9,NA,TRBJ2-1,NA,TGTGCCAGCAGCGGTAGAGTAGGAGGGCCCTACAATGAGCAGTTCTTC,CASSGRVGGPYNEQFF
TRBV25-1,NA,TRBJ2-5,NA,TGTGCCAGCAGTGAATCTGTAAAAGAGACCCAGTACTTC,CASSESVKETQYF
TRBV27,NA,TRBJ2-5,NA,TGTGCCAGCAGTTACGACAGTACGGGGACCCAGTACTTC,CASSYDSTGTQYF
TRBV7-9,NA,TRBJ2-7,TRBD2,TGTGCCAGCACCCCGGGGGGGGCCAACGAGCAGTACTTC,CASTPGGANEQYF